This TCR beta chain was found in a study of spatial heterogeneity in lung cancer. Indicated time point: blood at routine non-recurrence follow-up after resection. Unsorted whole RNA samples from tumor, nontumor lung or frozen PBMC were sequenced. MiXCR, applied by TCRdb to the 5' RACE reads, yields one record per CDR3 protein. The sample shows fewer than 60,000 distinct CDR3 sequences, roughly 7% of them seen only once. This clonotype was picked up a small number of times. What it recognizes is unknown. Study-wide points: Detection of ubiquitous tumor TCRs in blood was higher at resection than follow-up.

This receptor was obtained from a female donor with early-stage non-small cell lung cancer. The sequencing used PBMCs, collected at follow-up.

CDR3 nucleotide sequence: TGCGCCAGCAGCCAAGATGGGGATGGAGATCAGCCCCAGCATTTT. The encoded protein is CASSQDGDGDQPQHF. The chain has TRBV4-3 and TRBJ1-5, with D hard to call. Germline V gene data show CDR1 as LGHNA and CDR2 as YSLEER. This CDR3 has 15 amino acids. V gave up 0 bases and J gave up 5 bases, with 11 bases separating them.